This entry lists 20 T cell receptor beta chains sequenced from one sample in a study of shared clonotypes between healthy human individuals. Sequencing used immunoSEQ multiplex PCR; TCRdb keeps in-frame clones, though not all of them. The sample shows about 92,000 clones, 68% of them seen only once. What was sequenced was memory CD8+ T cells sorted from blood. Described subset: CD45RO+ cells pooled with CCR7-negative TemRA cells. The source of these receptors is a man younger than 40 in good health.

The chain carries TRBV5-6 and TRBJ1-1; no reliable D call. V was clipped by 0 bases and J by 0 bases, with 6 bases between them. In germline, CDR1 is SGHDT, CDR2 YYEEEE. This CDR3 has 14 amino acids. CDR3 bases: TGTGCCAGCAGCTTGGGCTTAGTGAACACTGAAGCTTTCTTT. Its protein product is CASSLGLVNTEAFF.

There are many counts of this clone. The chain carries TRBV4-1 and TRBJ1-1; D is undetermined. Looked up from germline, CDR1 is MGHRA and CDR2 is YSYEKL. Deletions cut 0 bases from V and 4 bases from J, with 12 bases between. CDR3 length equals 15 residues. This CDR3 reads CASSQDFGRVTEAFF. CDR3 bases: TGCGCCAGCAGCCAAGATTTTGGGAGGGTCACTGAAGCTTTCTTT.

The chain joins TRBV18 to TRBJ2-2; 12 bases are a match to TRBD1. CDR3 length equals 17 residues. V lost 0 bases, J lost 7 bases, and 6 bases stayed unmatched. Germline lookup yields CDR1 KGHSH and CDR2 LQKENI. CDR3: CASSPPPGQGAGGELFF. For the CDR3, the DNA is TGTGCCAGCTCACCACCGCCGGGACAGGGGGCCGGCGGGGAGCTGTTTTTT.

This chain joins TRBV6-1 and TRBJ2-7; possibly TRBD1 or TRBD2 for D (5 bases each). V gave up 4 bases and J gave up 1 base, with 17 bases separating them. The CDR3 runs 16 residues. Germline V lookup: CDR1 MNHNS, CDR2 SASEGT. The CDR3: CASSASGTEHSYEQYF. The DNA for the CDR3 is TGTGCCAGCAGTGCATCCGGGACGGAACATTCCTACGAGCAGTACTTC.

J is TRBJ1-5 and V is TRBV25-1; maybe TRBD1 (5 bases). Trimming took off 1 base at V and 11 bases at J, with 12 bases between the two ends. The CDR3 runs 13 residues. The germline CDR1 and CDR2 sequences are MGHDK and SYGVNS. The CDR3 nucleotides are TGTGCCAGCAGTGAATCGCAGGGCGGGACCCAGCATTTT. Its translation: CASSESQGGTQHF.

The gene calls are TRBV10-2 and TRBJ2-7; 12 bases agree with TRBD1. The CDR3 has 13 amino acids. CDR1 and CDR2 from the germline V gene are WSHSY and SAAADI. J lost 8 bases, V lost 1 base, and 0 bases had no gene match. The CDR3 region has the DNA TGCGCCAGCAGTGAGTGGGACAGGGGGCAGCAGTACTTC. Its translation: CASSEWDRGQQYF.

The V and J genes are TRBV30 and TRBJ1-1, with a possible D match to TRBD1 (6 bases). The V gene's germline CDR1 is GTSNPN and CDR2 SVGIG (reference sequence). Trimming took 3 bases from V and 1 from J, leaving 6 bases between them. The length of the CDR3 is 12 residues. The CDR3 here is CAWRTGNTEAFF. The CDR3 coding sequence is TGTGCCTGGAGGACAGGGAACACTGAAGCTTTCTTT.

The chain joins TRBV7-9 to TRBJ1-4, with D perhaps TRBD1 (6 bases). Germline values: CDR1 SEHNR, CDR2 FQNEAQ (reference sequence). The CDR3 is 18 amino acids. Between the trimmed V and J ends, which lost 1 base and 4 bases, there was a span of 19 bases. CDR3 region: CASSLEPLTGPYNEKLFF. CDR3 coding DNA: TGTGCCAGCAGCTTAGAGCCGCTGACAGGTCCTTATAATGAAAAACTGTTTTTT.

This clone was found many times. Other DNA sequences in this sample translate to the same CDR3. This chain joins TRBV11-2 and TRBJ1-5; D not resolved. Germline-derived CDR1 and CDR2 are SGHAT and FQNNGV. This CDR3 has 15 amino acids. Trimming pared 0 bases from V and 0 bases from J, leaving 6 bases between. CDR3 DNA sequence: TGTGCCAGCAGCTTAGATTCGGGTAGCAATCAGCCCCAGCATTTT. The encoded protein is CASSLDSGSNQPQHF.

J is TRBJ2-5 and V is TRBV25-1; TRBD1 matches at 8 bases. The ends lost 4 bases at V and 5 bases at J; junction bases unmatched: 15. Germline V gene sequence: CDR1 MGHDK, CDR2 SYGVNS. CDR3 length: 17 residues. The CDR3 DNA sequence: TGTGCCAGCAGTGGGCCCGAGGAGACAGGGGTGGGGGAGACCCAGTACTTC. It encodes CASSGPEETGVGETQYF.

This clone has just one count. The chain couples TRBV9 to TRBJ2-7; maybe TRBD1 (5 bases). This CDR3 is built from 14 residues. The germline V gene encodes CDR1 SGDLS and CDR2 YYNGEE. V dropped 1 base and J dropped 4 bases, with 12 bases sitting between them. The chain's CDR3 is CASSVRAGRYEQYF. Written as DNA, the CDR3 is TGTGCCAGCAGCGTAAGGGCAGGGCGGTACGAGCAGTACTTC.

This clone was counted between two and nine times. CDR3: CASSSLGPLVTSGNGALVGVWYF. For the CDR3, the DNA is TGTGCCAGCAGTTCGTTAGGACCCCTTGTGACTAGCGGGAACGGGGCACTTGTCGGTGTATGGTACTTC. The chain recombines TRBV28 with TRBJ2-7; 11 bases map to TRBD2. Trimming took 4 bases from V and 12 from J; bases not matched to a gene: 38. This CDR3 has 23 amino acids. CDR1 MDHEN and CDR2 SYDVKM come from the germline V gene.

The genes are TRBV6-5 and TRBJ1-5, with no clear D. Germline CDR1 and CDR2: MNHEY and SVGAGI. The CDR3 is made up of 14 amino acids. Trimming shortened V by 8 bases and J by 6 bases, and 17 bases separated the two germline ends. CDR3 sequence (DNA): TGTGCCAGCGTAGCGGGTCTTGAAGTTCAGCCCCAGCATTTT. Residues: CASVAGLEVQPQHF.

This clone has a handful of counts. The V call is TRBV11-2, the J call TRBJ2-1; D perhaps matches TRBD2 (6 bases). CDR1 and CDR2 (germline): SGHAT, FQNNGV. The CDR3 sequence is 15 residues long. Trimming cost V 1 base and J 9 bases, with 16 bases left between them. CDR3 region: CASSLAGSGSVEQFF. The CDR3 DNA reads TGTGCCAGCAGCTTAGCGGGTAGCGGCTCGGTTGAGCAGTTCTTC. Filled out from reference TRBV11-2 and TRBJ2-1, the complete variable domain reads EAGVAQSPRYKIIEKRQSVAFWCNPISGHATLYWYQQILGQGPKLLIQFQNNGVVDDSQLPKDRFSAERLKGVDSTLKIQPAKLEDSAVYLCASSLAGSGSVEQFFGPGTRLTVL.

The chain recombines TRBV16 with TRBJ2-5; weak D call: TRBD2 (6 bases). CDR3 size: 15 residues. The V gene lost 0 bases and the J gene lost 4 bases, with 12 bases spanning the gap. Per the germline V gene, CDR1 is KGHSY and CDR2 is FQNENV. CDR3 bases: TGTGCCAGCAGCCAATCCCCTGTCGGGGGAGAGACCCAGTACTTC. Translated, it gives CASSQSPVGGETQYF. The complete variable domain, with remaining parts taken from reference TRBV16 and TRBJ2-5, reads GEEVAQTPKHLVRGEGQKAKLYCAPIKGHSYVFWYQQVLKNEFKFLISFQNENVFDETGMPKERFSAKCLPNSPCSLEIQATKLEDSAVYFCASSQSPVGGETQYFGPGTRLLVL.

Only one count was recorded for this clone. The chain recombines TRBV25-1 with TRBJ1-2; D unclear. V was trimmed by 8 bases and J by 3 bases, leaving 16 bases between them. Germline CDR1 is MGHDK and CDR2 is SYGVNS. This CDR3 region has 14 residues. The CDR3 bases are TGTGCCAGCCACACTACGCATGGAGACTATGGCTACACCTTC. Its translation is CASHTTHGDYGYTF.

The chain links TRBV11-3 to TRBJ1-4; no firm D call. The length of the CDR3 is 18 residues. Germline-derived CDR1 and CDR2 are SGHNT and YENEEA. V was pared by 5 bases and J by 0 bases, with 19 bases between. CDR3 coding DNA: TGTGCCAGCAGCGCCTGTACAAGGAAATTCGCAACTAATGAAAAACTGTTTTTT. As protein: CASSACTRKFATNEKLFF.

This clone was observed once. This same CDR3 is encoded by further DNA sequences in the sample. This chain uses TRBV4-2 with TRBJ2-2; 14 positions agree with TRBD2. V trimming: 3 bases; J trimming: 6 bases; junction bases outside the gene matches: 0. Germline CDR1 is LGHNA and CDR2 is YNFKEQ. The CDR3 extends over 15 amino acids. CDR3 protein: CASSQGLAGAGELFF. In nucleotides, the CDR3 is TGTGCCAGCAGCCAGGGACTAGCGGGAGCCGGGGAGCTGTTTTTT.

There are a few counts of this clone. The chain is built from TRBV6-6 and TRBJ1-2; tentative D call: TRBD1 (6 bases). The CDR3 contains 16 residues. CDR1 and CDR2 from the germline V gene are MNHNY and SVGAGI (reference sequence). V was trimmed by 6 bases and J by 4 bases, leaving 21 bases between them. DNA for the CDR3: TGTGCCAGCAGCCCGACGGGTTGGGGGGCGAGCTATGGCTACACCTTC. Encoded protein: CASSPTGWGASYGYTF.

This clone was seen many times. The V and J genes are TRBV27 and TRBJ2-1; 8 bases are a match to TRBD2. This CDR3 has 16 amino acids. Germline lookup yields CDR1 MNHEY and CDR2 SMNVEV (reference sequence). The V and J ends lost 9 bases and 7 bases, in that order; junction bases with no gene match: 17. The CDR3, as DNA: TGTGCCAGTTGGGGGCCGGGACTAGGGGTGGGGAATGAGCAGTTCTTC. Translation: CASWGPGLGVGNEQFF.